This TCR beta chain was obtained from a study of T cell responses to AZD1222 COVID-19 vaccine. Study-wide points: Across the whole spike, CD4 TCRs peaked at regions 160-218 and 743-854.

Assay: immunoSEQ multiplex PCR; the TCRdb copy retains only in-frame clones and omits some. The sample includes about 190,000 clones, 87% seen only once; the top ten take 2.7%. This clone appeared once. Its antigen is not known. The source is an adult in good health. Sequences were derived from peripheral blood, sampled on day 0 of MenACWY control vaccination.

The CDR3 DNA is TGTGCCAGCAGCCGTATCCGGGACCGCTCCTACAATGAGCAGTTCTTC. Its translation: CASSRIRDRSYNEQFF. The chain joins TRBV7-9 to TRBJ2-1; D is perhaps TRBD1 or TRBD2 (5 bases each). CDR3 length: 16 residues. Germline V gene data show CDR1 as SEHNR and CDR2 as FQNEAQ (reference sequence). The ends were cut back, 5 bases at V and 0 bases at J, with 14 bases in the middle. Full variable domain (remainder filled in from reference TRBV7-9 and TRBJ2-1): DTGVSQNPRHKITKRGQNVTFRCDPISEHNRLYWYRQTLGQGPEFLTYFQNEAQLEKSRLLSDRFSAERPKGSFSTLEIQRTEQGDSAMYLCASSRIRDRSYNEQFFGPGTRLTVL.